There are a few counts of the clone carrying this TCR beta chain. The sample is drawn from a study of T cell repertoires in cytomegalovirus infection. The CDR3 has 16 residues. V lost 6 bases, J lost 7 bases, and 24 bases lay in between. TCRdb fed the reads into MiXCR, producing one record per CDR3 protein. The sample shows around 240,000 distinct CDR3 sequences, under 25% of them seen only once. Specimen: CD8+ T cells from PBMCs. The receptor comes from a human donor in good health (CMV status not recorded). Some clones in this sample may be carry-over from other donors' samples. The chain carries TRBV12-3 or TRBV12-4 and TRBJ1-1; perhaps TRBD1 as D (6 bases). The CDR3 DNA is TGTGCCAGCAGGGGCCGCCTAGGACAGCACACCCTTGAAGCTTTCTTT. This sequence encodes CASRGRLGQHTLEAFF.